A selection of T cell receptor beta chains follows, all from one sample in a study of blood T cell repertoires in COVID-19. Data came from immunoSEQ multiplex PCR; TCRdb stores just in-frame clones and leaves some out. The sample contains about 46,000 clones, 86% of which appear only once. The source material was peripheral blood. Every receptor here comes from an elderly man with active COVID-19. The CDR3 runs from the conserved cysteine through the conserved F or W. Each record gives: V gene, J gene, clone size, D gene, CDR3 DNA, CDR3 protein. D genes are given only for firm matches. Clone sizes are given selectively: once, few, many, or a class where the clone is expanded.

TRBV4-1	TRBJ1-6	.	TRBD1	TGCGCCAGCAGCCAGAGCCGGGACAGGGTCGGGGCTAATTCACCCCTCCACTTT	CASSQSRDRVGANSPLHF
TRBV11-2	TRBJ1-3	.	.	TGTGCCAGCAGCTTAGCGGTTAACACCATATATTTT	CASSLAVNTIYF
TRBV10-3	TRBJ2-7	.	TRBD2	TGTGCCATCAGTGAGGGTCTAGCGGATTTAGGTTACGAGCAGTACTTC	CAISEGLADLGYEQYF
TRBV3-1/TRBV3-2	TRBJ2-7	once	.	TGTGCCAGCAGCCAAGAAGCAGGGGGGATTTACGAGCAGTACTTC	CASSQEAGGIYEQYF
TRBV7-9	TRBJ2-5	.	TRBD1	TGTGCCAGCAGCCCGTTAACAGGGGTTGAGACCCAGTACTTC	CASSPLTGVETQYF
TRBV7-3	TRBJ2-7	few	.	TGTGCCAGCAGGGGGGCGTCCTCCTACGAGCAGTACTTC	CASRGASSYEQYF
TRBV6-1	TRBJ2-3	.	.	TGTGCCAGCAGTGATTTTCTTATCACAGATACGCAGTATTTT	CASSDFLITDTQYF
TRBV7-4	TRBJ2-7	.	TRBD1	TGTGCCAGCAGCTCCCTTACCGGGGACAGGCTCCACGAGCAGTACTTC	CASSSLTGDRLHEQYF
TRBV3-1/TRBV3-2	TRBJ1-6	.	.	TGTGCCAGCAGCCAAGATTGGGAGGCACGTAATTCACCCCTCCACTTT	CASSQDWEARNSPLHF
TRBV7-8	TRBJ2-7	once	.	TGTGCCAGCAGCTCGTTCAGGGCTCTGGGCGAGCAGTACTTC	CASSSFRALGEQYF
TRBV3-1/TRBV3-2	TRBJ1-4	.	TRBD1	TGTGCCAGCAGCCTAGGGGACAGGTCTAATGAAAAACTGTTTTTT	CASSLGDRSNEKLFF
TRBV7-2	TRBJ2-2	.	TRBD1	TGTGCCAGCAGCTTAGTGTTGGGACAGGGAGTAACCGGGGAGCTGTTTTTT	CASSLVLGQGVTGELFF
TRBV25-1	TRBJ1-2	.	.	TGTGCCAGCAGTGAATGGGGGGTAGGTGATGGCTACACCTTC	CASSEWGVGDGYTF
TRBV7-2	TRBJ2-7	.	.	TGTGCCAGCAGCTTAGGGCTGGAGGGCTACGAGCAGTACTTC	CASSLGLEGYEQYF
TRBV28	TRBJ1-2	.	TRBD1	TGTGCCAGCAGGGAGGGACAGGGGGCTCATGGCTACACCTTC	CASREGQGAHGYTF
TRBV7-3	TRBJ2-1	.	TRBD2	TGTGCCAGCAGCCGATCTGGACTAGCGGGCCGCAATGAGCAGTTCTTC	CASSRSGLAGRNEQFF
TRBV5-4	TRBJ2-5	.	TRBD2	TGTGCCAGCAGCGCTAGACTAGCGGAACAAGAGACCCAGTACTTC	CASSARLAEQETQYF
TRBV19	TRBJ2-2	.	TRBD2	TGTGCCAGTAGCAATAGCGGGAGTAACACCGGGGAGCTGTTTTTT	CASSNSGSNTGELFF
TRBV9	TRBJ1-5	once	.	TGTGCCAGCAGCCCGGGGGGGTATAGCAATCAGCCCCAGCATTTT	CASSPGGYSNQPQHF
TRBV11-2	TRBJ1-2	.	.	TGTGCCAGCAGCTTAGTATCAGGTTTTTATGGCTACACCTTC	CASSLVSGFYGYTF
TRBV29-1	TRBJ2-1	.	TRBD2	TGCAGCGTGAGGACTAGCGGGGCCCCGGGAAATGAGCAGTTCTTC	CSVRTSGAPGNEQFF
TRBV3-1/TRBV3-2	TRBJ2-2	.	TRBD1	TGTGCCACCAAGGACAGGGGGCTTTCCGGGGAGCTGTTTTTT	CATKDRGLSGELFF
TRBV28	TRBJ1-1	once	TRBD1	TGTGCCAGCAGCCAAAGGACAGGGATTGGGAACACTGAAGCTTTCTTT	CASSQRTGIGNTEAFF
TRBV10-3	TRBJ2-2	.	.	TGTGCCATCAGGAGGGCTGGAGCGGTTGCGAACACCGGGGAGCTGTTTTTT	CAIRRAGAVANTGELFF
TRBV7-2	TRBJ2-5	.	TRBD2	TGTGCCAGCAGCTCCCCCAGGGAGGGTGGTGAGACCCAGTACTTC	CASSSPREGGETQYF
TRBV28	TRBJ2-5	.	TRBD2	TGTGCCAGCAGGGGGAACTTAGCGGGACGGGGAGAGACCCAGTACTTC	CASRGNLAGRGETQYF
TRBV5-1	TRBJ2-1	.	TRBD2	TGCGCCAGCAGCTTGGGACTAGCGGGAGGGCCGGATGAGCAGTTCTTC	CASSLGLAGGPDEQFF
TRBV5-4	TRBJ2-2	.	TRBD2	TGTGCCAGCACACAAACGGTAGCGGGAGTAAACACCGGGGAGCTGTTTTTT	CASTQTVAGVNTGELFF
TRBV11-2	TRBJ2-5	.	TRBD2	TGTGCCAGCAGCTTTCTAGCGGGGCGGGTCAAAGAGACCCAGTACTTC	CASSFLAGRVKETQYF
TRBV19	TRBJ2-7	.	TRBD1	TGTGCCAGTAGTATATCCTCGACCTACGGGACAGCAGCCTACGAGCAGTACTTC	CASSISSTYGTAAYEQYF
TRBV11-2	TRBJ1-4	.	TRBD1	TGTGCCAGCAGCCAGGACAGGGGTAGCGAAAAACTGTTTTTT	CASSQDRGSEKLFF
TRBV7-9	TRBJ2-3	.	TRBD2	TGTGCCAGCAGCTTTACTAGCGGGAGCACAGATACGCAGTATTTT	CASSFTSGSTDTQYF
TRBV28	TRBJ1-1	.	.	TGTGCCAGCAGTTCACAGGGTATCACTGAAGCTTTCTTT	CASSSQGITEAFF
TRBV5-1	TRBJ2-1	.	.	TGCGCCAGCAGCTTTCTCCGGTCTGGCGGGAACGAAGATGAGCAGTTCTTC	CASSFLRSGGNEDEQFF
TRBV7-3	TRBJ2-1	.	TRBD2	TGTGCCAGCAGCCCTCAAGGGACTAGCGGGAGTGTGTTCTTC	CASSPQGTSGSVFF
TRBV19	TRBJ2-6	.	.	TGTGCCAGTAGTATAGAGGGGGGTGGCAGCTCCTCTGGGGCCAACGTCCTGACTTTC	CASSIEGGGSSSGANVLTF